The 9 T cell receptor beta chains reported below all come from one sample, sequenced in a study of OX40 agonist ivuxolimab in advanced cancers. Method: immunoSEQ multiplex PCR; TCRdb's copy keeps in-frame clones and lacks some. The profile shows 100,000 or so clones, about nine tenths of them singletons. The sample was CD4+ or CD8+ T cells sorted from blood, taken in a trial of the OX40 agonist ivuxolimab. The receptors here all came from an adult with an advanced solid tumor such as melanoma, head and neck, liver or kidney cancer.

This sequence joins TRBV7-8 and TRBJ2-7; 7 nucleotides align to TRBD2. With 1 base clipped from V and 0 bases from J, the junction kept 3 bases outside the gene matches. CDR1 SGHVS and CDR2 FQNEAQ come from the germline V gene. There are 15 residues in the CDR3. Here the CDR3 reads CASSLGLAASYEQYF. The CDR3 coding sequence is TGTGCCAGCAGCTTAGGGCTAGCGGCCTCCTACGAGCAGTACTTC.

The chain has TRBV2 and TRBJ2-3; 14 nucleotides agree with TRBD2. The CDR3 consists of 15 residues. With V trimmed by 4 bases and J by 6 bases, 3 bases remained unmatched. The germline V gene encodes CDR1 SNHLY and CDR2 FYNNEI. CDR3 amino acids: CASSAGLAGVDTQYF. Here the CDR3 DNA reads TGTGCCAGCAGTGCGGGACTAGCGGGAGTGGATACGCAGTATTTT.

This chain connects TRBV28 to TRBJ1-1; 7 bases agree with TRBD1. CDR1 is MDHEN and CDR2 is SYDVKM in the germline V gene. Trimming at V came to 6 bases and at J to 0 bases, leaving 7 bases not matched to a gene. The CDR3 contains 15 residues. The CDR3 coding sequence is TGTGCCAGCAGCAGAGGGGGCAGGGTGAACACTGAAGCTTTCTTT. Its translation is CASSRGGRVNTEAFF.

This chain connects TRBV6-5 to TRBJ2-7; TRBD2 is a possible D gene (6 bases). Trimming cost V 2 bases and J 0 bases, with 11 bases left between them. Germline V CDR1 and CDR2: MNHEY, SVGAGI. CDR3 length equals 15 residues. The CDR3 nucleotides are TGTGCCAGCAGTTACAGTTGGGACTCCTCCTACGAGCAGTACTTC. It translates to CASSYSWDSSYEQYF.

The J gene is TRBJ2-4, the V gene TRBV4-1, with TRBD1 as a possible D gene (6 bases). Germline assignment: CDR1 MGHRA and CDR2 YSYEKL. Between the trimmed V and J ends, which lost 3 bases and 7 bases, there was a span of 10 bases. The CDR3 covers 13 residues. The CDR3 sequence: CASSQTQGNIQYF. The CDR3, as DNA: TGCGCCAGCAGCCAGACGCAGGGGAACATTCAGTACTTC.

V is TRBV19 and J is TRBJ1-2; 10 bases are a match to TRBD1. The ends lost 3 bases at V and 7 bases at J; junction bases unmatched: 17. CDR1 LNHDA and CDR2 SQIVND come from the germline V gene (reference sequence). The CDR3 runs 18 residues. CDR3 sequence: CASSMVPGQGTLLRGYTF. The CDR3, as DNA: TGTGCCAGTAGTATGGTACCGGGACAGGGGACCCTACTCCGTGGCTACACCTTC. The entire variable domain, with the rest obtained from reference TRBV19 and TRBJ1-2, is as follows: DGGITQSPKYLFRKEGQNVTLSCEQNLNHDAMYWYRQDPGQGLRLIYYSQIVNDFQKGDIAEGYSVSREKKESFPLTVTSAQKNPTAFYLCASSMVPGQGTLLRGYTFGSGTRLTVV.

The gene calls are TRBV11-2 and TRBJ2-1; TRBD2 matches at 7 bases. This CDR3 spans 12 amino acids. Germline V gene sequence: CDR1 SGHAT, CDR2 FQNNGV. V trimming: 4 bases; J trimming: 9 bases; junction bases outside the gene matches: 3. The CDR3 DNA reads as TGTGCCAGCAGCTCGGGGGGTATTGAGCAGTTCTTC. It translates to CASSSGGIEQFF.

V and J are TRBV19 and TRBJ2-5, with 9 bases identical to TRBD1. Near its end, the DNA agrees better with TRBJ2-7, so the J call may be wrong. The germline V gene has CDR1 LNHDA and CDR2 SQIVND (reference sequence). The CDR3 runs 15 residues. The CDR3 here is CASSQRTGVTYEQYF. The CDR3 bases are TGTGCCAGTAGTCAGAGGACAGGGGTGACCTACGAGCAGTACTTC.

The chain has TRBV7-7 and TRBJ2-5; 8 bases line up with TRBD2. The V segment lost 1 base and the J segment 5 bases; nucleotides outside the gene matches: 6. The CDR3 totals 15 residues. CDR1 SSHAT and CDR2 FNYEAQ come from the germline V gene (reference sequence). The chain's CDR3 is CASSLGSGGIETQYF. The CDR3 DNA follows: TGTGCCAGCAGCTTAGGGAGCGGGGGAATCGAGACCCAGTACTTC.